Below, 15 T cell receptor beta chains from the same sample are listed, as sequenced in a study of blood T cell repertoires in COVID-19. Produced via immunoSEQ multiplex PCR; TCRdb's table is partial and in-frame only. This sample has 70,000 or so clones; about nine tenths occur once, and the top ten carry around 5%. The sample taken for sequencing was peripheral blood. The receptors come from a woman under 30 with acute or convalescent COVID-19.

The CDR3 nucleotides are TGTGCCAGCAGTTTTCCACAGGGAGAGGGCGTTCAGCCCCAGCATTTT. As protein: CASSFPQGEGVQPQHF. The chain couples TRBV28 to TRBJ1-5; the D gene is possibly TRBD1 (6 bases). The CDR3 is made up of 16 amino acids. CDR1 and CDR2 (germline): MDHEN, SYDVKM. V was clipped by 3 bases and J by 6 bases, with 18 bases between them.

This clone was found once. The chain recombines TRBV7-6 with TRBJ2-1; possibly TRBD2 for D (6 bases). V lost 3 bases and J 8 bases, leaving 20 bases between the germline ends. The V gene's germline CDR1 is SGHVS and CDR2 FNYEAQ. The CDR3 has 16 amino acids. DNA for the CDR3: TGTGCCAGCAGCTTGGGTCGGGACTCCCCGGCCCATGAGCAGTTCTTC. This encodes CASSLGRDSPAHEQFF. Using reference TRBV7-6 and TRBJ2-1 for the parts outside the CDR3, the full variable domain is GAGVSQSPRYKVTKRGQDVALRCDPISGHVSLYWYRQALGQGPEFLTYFNYEAQQDKSGLPNDRFSAERPEGSISTLTIQRTEQRDSAMYRCASSLGRDSPAHEQFFGPGTRLTVL.

The chain employs TRBV18 and TRBJ1-1, with 9 bases identical to TRBD1. The CDR3 loop spans 13 amino acids. J lost 4 bases, V lost 5 bases, and 2 bases had no gene match. Germline-derived CDR1 and CDR2 are KGHSH and LQKENI. CDR3 region: CASSTGGGTEAFF. The CDR3 nucleotides read TGTGCCAGCTCAACAGGGGGCGGCACTGAAGCTTTCTTT.

The chain combines TRBV18 with TRBJ2-5; TRBD2 matches at 8 bases. Germline-derived CDR1 and CDR2 are KGHSH and LQKENI. The CDR3 length is 17 residues. With V trimmed by 6 bases and J by 5 bases, 17 bases remained unmatched. This CDR3 reads CASSPRPSAGGLETQYF. In DNA, the CDR3 is TGTGCCAGCTCTCCCCGACCTAGCGCGGGAGGATTGGAGACCCAGTACTTC.

The rearrangement uses TRBV5-8 and TRBJ1-5; D may be TRBD1 (6 bases). The germline V and J ends were trimmed by 4 bases and 6 bases, with 20 bases remaining between them. CDR3 length equals 16 residues. The V gene's germline CDR1 is SGHTS and CDR2 YDEGEE. CDR3 in amino acids: CASSPRPQTGIQPQHF. As DNA, the CDR3 is TGTGCCAGCAGCCCAAGACCTCAAACAGGGATTCAGCCCCAGCATTTT.

The V call is TRBV28, the J call TRBJ2-7; TRBD2 matches at 7 bases. Germline V CDR1 and CDR2: MDHEN, SYDVKM. This CDR3 has 15 residues. J was trimmed by 4 bases and V by 7 bases; bases with no gene match: 13. CDR3 sequence (DNA): TGTGCCAGCATCGCGGCAGGGACTAATAAGTACGAGCAGTACTTC. Translating gives CASIAAGTNKYEQYF.

This chain connects TRBV19 to TRBJ2-5; 10 positions match TRBD2. This CDR3 spans 15 amino acids. The V gene end was trimmed by 6 bases and the J gene end by 4 bases; junction bases not matched to a gene: 8. Germline CDR1 LNHDA, CDR2 SQIVND (reference sequence). This CDR3 is CASSRVAGGPETQYF. CDR3 in DNA: TGTGCCAGTAGCCGCGTAGCGGGAGGCCCAGAGACCCAGTACTTC.

The CDR3 protein is CASSLGWVNGQPQHF. The CDR3 DNA reads TGTGCCAGCAGCTTGGGGTGGGTAAACGGGCAGCCCCAGCATTTT. The V call is TRBV5-6, the J call TRBJ1-5, with D unresolved. The CDR3 sequence is 15 residues long. Germline V CDR1 and CDR2: SGHDT, YYEEEE. Trimming pared 0 bases from V and 7 bases from J, leaving 14 bases between. The whole variable domain, filled in from reference TRBV5-6 and TRBJ1-5, reads DAGVTQSPTHLIKTRGQQVTLRCSPKSGHDTVSWYQQALGQGPQFIFQYYEEEERQRGNFPDRFSGHQFPNYSSELNVNALLLGDSALYLCASSLGWVNGQPQHFGDGTRLSIL.

The chain links TRBV6-5 to TRBJ1-1, with unresolved D. This CDR3 region has 14 residues. Deletions cut 10 bases from V and 4 bases from J, with 19 bases between. Germline CDR1 reads MNHEY; CDR2 reads SVGAGI. The CDR3 bases are TGTGCCACCACGTCTTTTAGAGCCCCCACTGAAGCTTTCTTT. Residues: CATTSFRAPTEAFF.

The V gene is TRBV2, the J gene TRBJ2-7; D uncertain. V was trimmed by 7 bases and J by 4 bases, leaving 23 bases between them. This CDR3 contains 16 residues. In germline, CDR1 is SNHLY, CDR2 FYNNEI. Here the CDR3 reads CASTTSLRRSTYEQYF. CDR3 sequence (DNA): TGTGCCAGCACCACATCTCTAAGGCGGAGTACGTACGAGCAGTACTTC. The variable domain in full, completed from reference TRBV2 and TRBJ2-7, reads EPEVTQTPSHQVTQMGQEVILRCVPISNHLYFYWYRQILGQKVEFLVSFYNNEISEKSEIFDDQFSVERPDGSNFTLKIRSTKLEDSAMYFCASTTSLRRSTYEQYFGPGTRLTVT.

The V call is TRBV11-2, the J call TRBJ2-3; TRBD2 agrees at 12 bases. The CDR3 runs 17 residues. V was clipped by 5 bases and J by 6 bases; unmatched bases: 12. The germline V gene encodes CDR1 SGHAT and CDR2 FQNNGV. The CDR3: CASSRRLAGAPGDTQYF. In DNA form, the CDR3 reads TGTGCCAGCAGCCGCCGACTAGCGGGGGCTCCAGGGGATACGCAGTATTTT.

The V call is TRBV15, the J call TRBJ1-3; D is ambiguous. The V gene's germline CDR1 is LNHNV and CDR2 YYDKDF (reference sequence). The CDR3 sequence is 16 residues long. Trimming stripped 0 bases from V and 2 bases from J, with 11 bases between. The CDR3 sequence: CATSRDPGRAGNTIYF. The CDR3 DNA follows: TGTGCCACCAGCAGAGATCCCGGGAGGGCTGGAAACACCATATATTTT.

This sequence joins TRBV16 and TRBJ1-6; 9 bases agree with TRBD1. CDR3 length: 15 residues. CDR1 and CDR2 from the germline V gene are KGHSY and FQNENV. J was trimmed by 8 bases and V by 4 bases; bases with no gene match: 6. CDR3 nucleotide sequence: TGTGCCAGCAGCCCAGCCGGGACAGGGTATTCACCCCTCCACTTT. Translation: CASSPAGTGYSPLHF.

This chain uses TRBV6-5 with TRBJ1-5; 7 nucleotides line up with TRBD1. Losses at the gene ends were 10 bases for V and 6 bases for J; bases not matched to a gene: 6. The CDR3 is 12 amino acids. CDR1 MNHEY and CDR2 SVGAGI come from the germline V gene. The CDR3 reads CAIGTDRQPQHF. Here the CDR3 DNA reads TGTGCCATCGGGACAGATCGTCAGCCCCAGCATTTT.

V and J are TRBV11-1 and TRBJ2-5, with TRBD1 as a possible D gene (6 bases). Germline V CDR1 and CDR2: SGHAT, FQDESV (reference sequence). The V gene lost 4 bases and the J gene lost 5 bases, with 14 bases spanning the gap. There are 14 residues in the CDR3. In DNA form, the CDR3 reads TGTGCCAGCAGCTCTCCGGTGGGGGCGGAGACCCAGTACTTC. This sequence encodes CASSSPVGAETQYF. The full variable domain, rest sourced from reference TRBV11-1 and TRBJ2-5, is EAEVAQSPRYKITEKSQAVAFWCDPISGHATLYWYRQILGQGPELLVQFQDESVVDDSQLPKDRFSAERLKGVDSTLKIQPAELGDSAMYLCASSSPVGAETQYFGPGTRLLVL.